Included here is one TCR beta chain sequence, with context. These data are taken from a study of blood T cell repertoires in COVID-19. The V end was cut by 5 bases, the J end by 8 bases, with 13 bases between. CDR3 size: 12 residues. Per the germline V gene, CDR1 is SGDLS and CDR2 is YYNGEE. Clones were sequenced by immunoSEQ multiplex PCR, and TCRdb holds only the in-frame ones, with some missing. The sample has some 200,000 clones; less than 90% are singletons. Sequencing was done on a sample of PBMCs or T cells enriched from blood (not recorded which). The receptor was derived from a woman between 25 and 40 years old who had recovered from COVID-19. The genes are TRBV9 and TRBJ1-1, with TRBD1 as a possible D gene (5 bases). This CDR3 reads CASSPTGEEAFF. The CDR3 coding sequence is TGTGCCAGCAGTCCCACGGGGGAGGAAGCTTTCTTT.